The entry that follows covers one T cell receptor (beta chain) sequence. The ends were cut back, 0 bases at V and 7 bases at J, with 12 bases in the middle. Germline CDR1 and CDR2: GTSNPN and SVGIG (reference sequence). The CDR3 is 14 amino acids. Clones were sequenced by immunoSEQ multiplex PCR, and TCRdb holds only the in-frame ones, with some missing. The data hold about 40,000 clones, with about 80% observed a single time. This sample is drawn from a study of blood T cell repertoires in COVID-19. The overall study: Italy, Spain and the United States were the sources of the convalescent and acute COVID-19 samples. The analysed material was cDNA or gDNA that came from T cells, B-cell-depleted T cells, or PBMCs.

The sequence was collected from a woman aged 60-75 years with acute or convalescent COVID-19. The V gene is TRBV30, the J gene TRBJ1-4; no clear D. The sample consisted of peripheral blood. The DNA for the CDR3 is TGTGCCTGGAGTGTTCGTCGGAGCAGTGAAAAACTGTTTTTT. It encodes CAWSVRRSSEKLFF.